This T cell receptor beta chain was captured by sequencing in a study of CD8+ T cells in alopecia areata. Points from the study as a whole: More clonal than normal scalp was lesional scalp, particularly alopecia totalis/universalis. Unlike in mice, where it was clearer, TCR sharing across patients was less clear, possibly HLA-related.

T lymphocytes (CD4+ and CD8+) were sorted from PBMCs. Trimming cost V 5 bases and J 4 bases; bases outside gene matches: 8. There are 15 residues in the CDR3. Germline values: CDR1 PRHDT, CDR2 FYEKMQ (reference sequence). Extracted RNA was reverse transcribed into cDNA, the sequencing template. The repertoire was sequenced with immunoSEQ multiplex PCR; TCRdb's copy has only in-frame clones and lacks some. Here the sample spans around 210,000 clones, approximately 53% being singletons. About this clone: The antigen remains undetermined.

Sample: CD8+ T cells sorted from blood. This receptor was taken from a human donor in good health. The chain has TRBV13 and TRBJ2-5, with 9 bases identical to TRBD1. This chain's CDR3 is CASSLGGQGGETQYF. The CDR3 DNA reads as TGTGCCAGCAGCCTCGGGGGACAGGGCGGAGAGACCCAGTACTTC.